This T cell receptor (beta chain) was observed in a study of Graves' ophthalmopathy and Graves' hyperthyroidism. The TCR beta CDR3 regions underwent amplification from RNA transcripts. HTBI-primed first-round RT-PCR preceded second-round multiplex PCR. Via MiXCR, TCRdb re-called the multiplex PCR reads, giving one row per CDR3 protein. In the table there are around 660,000 distinct CDR3 sequences, about 38% of which are singletons. At least ten counts were recorded for this clonotype. The CDR3 covers 15 residues. The V and J ends lost 1 base and 4 bases, in that order; junction bases with no gene match: 3. Germline V gene lookup returns CDR1 SGHTA and CDR2 FQGNSA.

The source of this sequence is an adult man with Graves' ophthalmopathy. This chain joins TRBV7-2 and TRBJ1-2; 10 nucleotides line up with TRBD1. Input material: peripheral blood. This chain's CDR3 is CASSLGQGASYGYTF. CDR3 nucleotide sequence: TGTGCCAGCAGCTTAGGACAGGGGGCCTCCTATGGCTACACCTTC.